Following are 17 T cell receptor beta chains from one sample sequenced in a study of cytomegalovirus exposure and HLA in healthy donors. The PCR made use of 60 Vbeta and 13 Jbeta primers. Method: immunoSEQ multiplex PCR; TCRdb's copy keeps in-frame clones and lacks some. The sample has about 150,000 clones; roughly four fifths are singletons. The sequenced sample was PBMCs. The receptor source for this set is a male donor in good health and CMV-seronegative.

The chain uses TRBV28 and TRBJ2-1; D is unresolved. V lost 2 bases, J lost 9 bases, and 8 bases lay in between. This CDR3 is 12 amino acids long. Germline loops: CDR1 MDHEN, CDR2 SYDVKM. In DNA, the CDR3 is TGTGCCAGCAGTTTACCCCCGGGTGAGCAGTTCTTC. Its protein is CASSLPPGEQFF.

This clone showed up just a few times. The CDR3 DNA follows: TGCAGCGCCGTGGAGGGGACCTACGAGCAGTACTTC. It is translated as CSAVEGTYEQYF. The chain uses TRBV29-1 and TRBJ2-7, with D maybe TRBD2 (6 bases). Trimming pared 7 bases from V and 2 bases from J, leaving 12 bases between. The CDR3 extends over 12 amino acids. The germline gives CDR1 SQVTM, CDR2 ANQGSEA.

This chain connects TRBV14 to TRBJ1-2; 12 nucleotides match TRBD1. CDR3 length: 16 residues. V was pared by 3 bases and J by 4 bases, with 6 bases of the junction left unmatched. CDR1 SGHDN and CDR2 FVKESK come from the germline V gene. The CDR3 DNA reads TGTGCCAGCAGCCAGGGACAGGGGGCGTTCGGCTATGGCTACACCTTC. Translated: CASSQGQGAFGYGYTF.

The J gene is TRBJ1-1, the V gene TRBV5-1; D is perhaps TRBD1 (5 bases). From germline, CDR1 is SGHRS and CDR2 YFSETQ. This CDR3 has 14 amino acids. The V end was cut by 4 bases, the J end by 0 bases, with 10 bases between. In DNA, the CDR3 is TGCGCCAGCAGCCCGGGGACTATGAACACTGAAGCTTTCTTT. Residues: CASSPGTMNTEAFF.

This clone was picked up one time. CDR3 protein: CASRQDGQPQHF. The CDR3 DNA follows: TGTGCCAGCCGACAGGACGGTCAGCCCCAGCATTTT. The chain uses TRBV11-2 and TRBJ1-5, with a tentative D call TRBD1 (6 bases). CDR1 and CDR2 (germline): SGHAT, FQNNGV. The CDR3 loop spans 12 amino acids. V gave up 8 bases and J gave up 6 bases, with 11 bases separating them.

The rearrangement joins TRBV5-1 to TRBJ2-7; 12 bases match TRBD2. J gave up 7 bases and V 0 bases, and 5 bases lay outside the gene matches. In germline, CDR1 is SGHRS, CDR2 YFSETQ. The CDR3 consists of 15 residues. The CDR3 here is CASSLGLAGALEQYF. The CDR3 DNA reads as TGCGCCAGCAGCTTGGGACTAGCGGGGGCGTTAGAGCAGTACTTC.

The CDR3 DNA follows: TGTGCCACCGAGCAAGGCGGGAGAGGTGAGCAGTTCTTC. As protein: CATEQGGRGEQFF. The chain joins TRBV15 to TRBJ2-1, with 7 nucleotides matching TRBD2. V trimming: 8 bases; J trimming: 9 bases; junction bases outside the gene matches: 10. The CDR3 extends over 13 amino acids. Per germline, CDR1 LNHNV and CDR2 YYDKDF (reference sequence).

V is TRBV2 and J is TRBJ1-4; TRBD1 might be the D (5 bases). Germline V gene lookup returns CDR1 SNHLY and CDR2 FYNNEI. The CDR3 covers 13 residues. V lost 8 bases, J lost 5 bases, and 12 bases lay in between. CDR3 nucleotides: TGTGCCAGCCGTGGGGCAGGGAATGAAAAACTGTTTTTT. Translating gives CASRGAGNEKLFF.

The J gene is TRBJ2-7, the V gene TRBV27; a possible D gene is TRBD2 (6 bases). Germline V gene lookup returns CDR1 MNHEY and CDR2 SMNVEV (reference sequence). Trimming took off 0 bases at V and 4 bases at J, with 13 bases between the two ends. The CDR3 extends over 15 amino acids. This CDR3 is CASSLSGGGEYEQYF. In DNA, the CDR3 is TGTGCCAGCAGTTTATCGGGGGGTGGGGAATACGAGCAGTACTTC.

The chain links TRBV11-2 to TRBJ2-5, with 14 bases lining up with TRBD2. The CDR3 consists of 16 residues. Germline V gene lookup returns CDR1 SGHAT and CDR2 FQNNGV. Trimming took 5 bases from V and 4 from J; bases not matched to a gene: 6. CDR3 loop: CASSLIGLAGGETQYF. In DNA, the CDR3 is TGTGCCAGCAGCCTTATCGGACTAGCGGGGGGAGAGACCCAGTACTTC.

Comments on this clone: Mismatch with germline at one junction end may stem from a read error. This chain connects TRBV7-9 to TRBJ2-7, with 8 positions matching TRBD1. Germline V gene sequence: CDR1 SEHNR, CDR2 FQNEAQ (reference sequence). CDR3 length equals 14 residues. Here the CDR3 DNA reads TGTTCCAGCAGCCCCTCCGGGACAGGATACGAGCAGTACTTC. Protein: CSSSPSGTGYEQYF.

This chain links TRBV7-2 with TRBJ2-5; maybe TRBD1 (7 bases). Germline-derived CDR1 and CDR2 are SGHTA and FQGNSA. This CDR3 has 16 amino acids. V was clipped by 3 bases and J by 0 bases, with 14 bases between them. CDR3 loop: CASSFRTGGNQETQYF. The CDR3 DNA sequence: TGTGCCAGCAGCTTTCGGACAGGAGGGAACCAAGAGACCCAGTACTTC.

V usage is TRBV15 and J usage is TRBJ1-2; unclear D gene. Trimming took 0 bases from V and 0 from J, leaving 5 bases between them. Looked up from germline, CDR1 is LNHNV and CDR2 is YYDKDF (reference sequence). CDR3 size: 14 residues. The CDR3 here is CATSRDAANYGYTF. CDR3 nucleotides: TGTGCCACCAGCAGAGATGCAGCTAACTATGGCTACACCTTC.

The chain combines TRBV11-2 with TRBJ1-2; 7 nucleotides align to TRBD1. Germline values: CDR1 SGHAT, CDR2 FQNNGV. The CDR3 is 14 amino acids. J lost 8 bases, V lost 5 bases, and 11 bases had no gene match. The DNA for the CDR3 is TGTGCCAGCAGCCCCTTGACAGGGATCCAGGGCTACACCTTC. It yields the protein CASSPLTGIQGYTF.

The DNA of the CDR3 is TGCACCAGCAGCCAAGACGAGAGGGTTCAGCCCCAGCATTTT. It specifies CTSSQDERVQPQHF. The chain couples TRBV1 to TRBJ1-5. TRBV1 corresponds to a pseudogene. This CDR3 has 14 amino acids.

The V call is TRBV25-1, the J call TRBJ2-2; 8 bases agree with TRBD1. This CDR3 has 14 amino acids. Germline CDR1 and CDR2: MGHDK and SYGVNS. The V and J ends lost 7 bases and 2 bases, in that order; junction bases with no gene match: 3. This chain's CDR3 is CASITGGNTGELFF. As DNA, the CDR3 is TGTGCCAGCATAACAGGGGGTAACACCGGGGAGCTGTTTTTT.

J is TRBJ2-6 and V is TRBV27, with 10 bases lining up with TRBD1. V lost 6 bases and J lost 2; bases outside the gene matches: 4. The CDR3 runs to 16 residues. The germline V gene encodes CDR1 MNHEY and CDR2 SMNVEV (reference sequence). The CDR3 DNA reads as TGTGCCAGCAGCCCGGGACAGGGGACTGGGGCCAACGTCCTGACTTTC. Protein sequence: CASSPGQGTGANVLTF.